This T cell receptor beta chain was captured by sequencing in a study of early stage breast cancer tumors. Findings and caveats of the study: Tumors had roughly 2.4-fold higher T cell density and higher clonality than adjacent normal breast tissue. Enriched TCRB sequences shared across patients were mostly commonly generated sequences. Bulk DNA sequencing of unsorted cells missed chain pairing and markers. In about 90% of the 16 patients, blood comparison separated tumor from normal breast.

This clone was detected a few times. Its antigen is unknown. Produced via immunoSEQ multiplex PCR; TCRdb's table is partial and in-frame only. The sample has tens of thousands of clones, roughly 72% seen once. CDR1 SGHDT and CDR2 YYEEEE come from the germline V gene. V trimming: 4 bases; J trimming: 10 bases; junction bases outside the gene matches: 6. This CDR3 comprises 12 residues. Specimen: blood. The V gene is TRBV5-6, the J gene TRBJ2-3; 7 bases map to TRBD1. This clonotype was obtained from a person in their sixties or seventies with breast cancer. As DNA, the CDR3 is TGTGCCAGCAGCACCCGACAGGGATCGCAGTATTTT. As protein: CASSTRQGSQYF.